This T cell receptor beta chain is from a study of T cell responses to AZD1222 COVID-19 vaccine (dated by TCRdb to the early 2020s). Describing the broader study: AZD1222 recipients whose second dose came at about 4 weeks and those whose second dose came at about 12 weeks were combined into one group, since spike-specific TCR depth and breadth did not differ between the two schedules. TCR sequencing covered 233 trial participants: approximately 200 given two doses of AZD1222 and 26 given two doses of MenACWY control vaccine. Trial participants were enrolled by age into 18-55, 56-69 and 70-plus year subgroups, with approximately 150, 28 and 58 TCR-sequenced participants respectively.

The CDR3 goes from the cysteine to the phenylalanine over 14 residues. CDR3 DNA is the only sequence kept; it has 42 bases, read in frame from the first base. V sheds 6 bases and J sheds 2 bases, leaving 13 bases between their ends. Based on the germline V gene, the CDR1 and CDR2 sequences are ENHRY and SYGVKD. The paper as a whole reports these results and caveats: Reportedly, almost half of the unique spike-specific TCRs recognized epitopes lying outside the regions that are mutated in the B.1.351 and B.1.1.7 variants. Conclusions about previously exposed vaccinees are limited because only six or seven AZD1222 recipients were SARS-CoV-2 seropositive at baseline. Because no day 14 peak-response samples were available, repertoires were characterized only after the peak T cell response. The vaccine-associated CD4 TCRs covered the entire spike protein, and the dominant responses fell in regions 160-218 and 743-854. After two AZD1222 doses, spike-specific TCR breadth and depth were significantly higher than at day 0 and than in MenACWY recipients. Participants were mostly white British, with more females than males. The authors suggested clonal diversity may have been underestimated. In the small 56-69-year group, the increase in depth fell short of significance, most likely because of low power.

The CDR3 regions of human TCRbeta chains were analyzed by immunosequencing. The study's own analysis went as follows. TCRs in the repertoires were compared against a reference library of SARS-CoV-2-specific TCRs that had been generated with the MIRA antigen-specificity platform. Breadth was defined as the fraction of unique TCRs that were SARS-CoV-2-associated, and depth was defined as the fraction of total T cells that were SARS-CoV-2-associated. Using the MIRA data, every spike-specific TCR was mapped to the spike region that the TCR reacted to and assigned to either a CD4 or a CD8 class. Log10-transformed breadth and depth values were compared by one-way ANOVA with Sidak's multiple comparisons tests. TCRdb took this table from immuneACCESS and kept in-frame rearrangements with V and J called. Such tables lack part of the clones; where checked against another copy, unresolved V genes explain under half of the gap, and the rest is unexplained. D and trimming come from the DNA, and the V and J calls and clone size come from that table. Across this sample there are just over 80,000 clones, with about 90% seen only once. The top ten clones comprise roughly 5.6% of the sample.

What this sample's time point label stands for: baseline before first vaccination. Vaccinee samples were obtained from the UK trials COV001 and COV002, which included a single-blind randomized controlled phase 2/3 trial of AZD1222 (ChAdOx1 nCoV-19) in healthy adults. For TCRbeta chain sequencing, PBMC samples were collected from trial participants at day 0 and at day 28 after the second dose. As to this clone: The target of this receptor is not known. Base qualities are not recorded, but no much larger clone differs from it by a single base.

Specimen: peripheral blood, collected on day 0 of AZD1222 vaccination. This clonotype was obtained from an adult in good health. Recombination linked TRBV10-3 to TRBJ2-5; the D element might be TRBD1 or TRBD2, as each aligns at 5 bases. The DNA reads TGTGCCATCAGCCTAGGGGACCGGCAAGAGACCCAGTACTTC. Translated, this gives CAISLGDRQETQYF.